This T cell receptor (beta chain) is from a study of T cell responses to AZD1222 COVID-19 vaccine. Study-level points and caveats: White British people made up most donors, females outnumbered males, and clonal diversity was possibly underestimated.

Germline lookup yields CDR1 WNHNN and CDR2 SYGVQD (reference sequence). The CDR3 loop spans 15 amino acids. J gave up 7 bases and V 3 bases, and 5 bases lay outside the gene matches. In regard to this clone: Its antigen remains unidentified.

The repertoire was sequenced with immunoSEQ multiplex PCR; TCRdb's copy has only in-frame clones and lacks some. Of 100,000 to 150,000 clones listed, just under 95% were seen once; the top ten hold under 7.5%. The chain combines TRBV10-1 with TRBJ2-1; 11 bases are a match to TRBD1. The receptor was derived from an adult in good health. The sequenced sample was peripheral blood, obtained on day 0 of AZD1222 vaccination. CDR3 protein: CASSDRDRGKNEQFF. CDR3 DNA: TGCGCCAGCAGTGACCGGGACAGGGGGAAGAATGAGCAGTTCTTC.